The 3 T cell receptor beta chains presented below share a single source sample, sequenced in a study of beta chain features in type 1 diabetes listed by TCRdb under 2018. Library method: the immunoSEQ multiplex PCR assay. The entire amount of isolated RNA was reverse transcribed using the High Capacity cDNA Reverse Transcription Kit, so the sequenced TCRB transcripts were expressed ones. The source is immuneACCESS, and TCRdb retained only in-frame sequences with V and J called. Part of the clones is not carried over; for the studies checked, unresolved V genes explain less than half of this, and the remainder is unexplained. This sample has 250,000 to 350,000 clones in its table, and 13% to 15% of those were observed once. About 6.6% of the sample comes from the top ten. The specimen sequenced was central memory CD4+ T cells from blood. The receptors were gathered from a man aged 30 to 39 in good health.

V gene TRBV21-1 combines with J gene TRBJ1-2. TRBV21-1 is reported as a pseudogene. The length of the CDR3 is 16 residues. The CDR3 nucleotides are TGTGCCAGCAGCAAGATAGGAATAAGGTCCTATTATGGCTACACCTTC. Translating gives CASSKIGIRSYYGYTF.

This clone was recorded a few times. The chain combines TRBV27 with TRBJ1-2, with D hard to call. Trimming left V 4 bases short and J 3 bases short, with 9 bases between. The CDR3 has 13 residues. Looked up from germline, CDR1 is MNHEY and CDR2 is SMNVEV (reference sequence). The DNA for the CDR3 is TGTGCCAGCAGTTGGACCTCCGACTATGGCTACACCTTC. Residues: CASSWTSDYGYTF.

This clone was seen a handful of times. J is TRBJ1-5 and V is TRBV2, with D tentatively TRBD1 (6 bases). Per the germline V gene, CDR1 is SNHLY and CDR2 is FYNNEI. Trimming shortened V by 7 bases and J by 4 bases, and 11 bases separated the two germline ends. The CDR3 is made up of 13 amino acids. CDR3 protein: CASKQGINQPQHF. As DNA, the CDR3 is TGTGCCAGCAAACAGGGAATTAATCAGCCCCAGCATTTT.